This paragraph covers one T cell receptor beta chain sequence. Its recognized antigen is unknown. There are no base qualities to consult, and no much larger clone falls within one base. CD8 naive samples consisted of CD45RO-negative cells that were positively selected for CCR7, yielding a CD45RA+CCR7+ population without TemRA cells. Donors were healthy HIV-negative adults with no recently reported acute infections or vaccinations. Every donor was a Caucasian adult living in Nashville, Tennessee, USA. After blood collection by leukapheresis, PBMCs were isolated using Ficoll-Histopaque density gradient centrifugation and then cryopreserved in the vapor phase of liquid nitrogen. Analytical flow cytometry was used to check the purity and quantity of each magnetically sorted T cell population. Each sorted fraction had its genomic DNA isolated and then quantified by UV absorbance on a Nanodrop 2000c. Using the deep immunoSEQ assay, multiplex PCR amplified TCR CDR3 regions from genomic DNA. Extracted genomic DNA from each cell subset was distributed evenly across all wells of several immunoSEQ 96-well plates, and each plate was treated as a replicate. For sorted subsets, approximately 190 ng of genomic DNA, equivalent to roughly 30,000 T cell genomes, went into each replicate PCR. Purified libraries were measured with a Qubit 3.0 fluorometer, size-checked on a Bioanalyzer 2100, and measured again with the KAPA Library Quantification kit. Every immunoSEQ 96-well plate was sequenced on a separate single-read 150-cycle Illumina NextSeq 550 flow cell. Per the original workflow: Because the immunoSEQ output held only junctional sequences and lacked quality scores, the filtering could not match the filtering applied to full-length reads. To assign V/J genes and CDR3, sequences were annotated against IMGT germline references using PyIR, a Python wrapper for IgBLAST v1.9. Any read was removed if the V/J assignment was weak (E-value above 1e-6), the CDR3 was missing, or the read contained stop codons, out-of-frame junctions, or ambiguous translated residues. V3J clonotypes were defined by identical inferred V gene, J gene, and CDR3 amino acid sequence. To compute the percentage overlap between repertoires, the number of shared unique clonotypes was divided by the size of the smaller repertoire. RTK rarefaction, the Chao1 estimator, and Recon v2.1 estimates of unobserved clonotypes were used to assess repertoire richness. Generation probabilities for all TCRbeta clonotypes obtained by the gDNA method from a handful of donors were computed using OLGA. Drawn from immuneACCESS, this table holds only the in-frame rearrangements with V and J called that TCRdb kept. Clones are partly lost; checked studies trace under half to an unresolved V gene and leave the rest unexplained. D and trimming were read from the DNA, whereas the V and J calls and clone size are those reported in that table. The sample table shows more than 600,000 clones, and 92% are seen once. Jointly, the top ten make up approximately 22% of the sample.

This entry belongs to a study of shared clonotypes between healthy human individuals (dated by TCRdb to the early 2020s). Background for the entire study: A couple of women and a few men aged 18 to 49 years were included in the cohort. The study deeply sequenced blood TCR repertoires of five healthy adults to estimate repertoire size and the extent of clonotype sharing between individuals. Per donor, three plates each were used for CD4 naive and CD4 memory, two for CD8 naive, and one for CD8 memory. To increase sequencing depth and limit assay-specific biases, different laboratories used diverse techniques to prepare libraries and sequence TCR repertoires. Between about 0.8 and 9 billion PBMCs per donor were obtained by leukapheresis. Overall study results and their limits: Roughly 5.2% of naive CD4, roughly 3.6% of naive CD8, 2% to 2.5% of memory CD4, and approximately 0.39% of memory CD8 clonotypes were shared across a few donors. Estimated clonotype richness was generally larger for naive than for memory subsets. Pairwise subsampling indicated that sequencing depth was expected to affect the degree of clonotype sharing among donors. Even with the large sequencing depth, rarefaction of the sorted-subset datasets indicated that sequencing was incomplete. Sampling was restricted to blood, and TCR repertoires in tissue are likely to differ from TCR repertoires in blood. Higher generation probabilities were observed for clonotypes shared by all four sorted-subset donors than for non-shared clonotypes. The genetic and exposure-history diversity represented was limited by the small number of donors.

V and J lose 2 bases and 7 bases, and a span of 11 bases separates them. The germline V gene (reference sequence) provides CDR1 MNHEY and CDR2 SMNVEV. The cysteine opens and the phenylalanine closes a CDR3 of 14 amino acids. Only CDR3 DNA remains: 42 bases, in frame from the first base. The specimen was naive CD8+ T cells sorted from blood. The cell subset or site label corresponds to: CD45RA+CCR7+. The rearranged segments are TRBV27 and TRBJ2-2; TRBD2 might be the D gene, on 6 matching bases. The receptor comes from a young man in good health. The CDR3 is CASSLGGSVGELFF. The DNA sequence is as follows: TGTGCCAGCAGTTTAGGAGGGAGTGTCGGGGAGCTGTTTTTT.